Following are 21 T cell receptor beta chains from one sample sequenced in a study of T cell responses to AZD1222 COVID-19 vaccine. The method was immunoSEQ multiplex PCR; TCRdb's version includes in-frame clones alone and lacks a portion of them. This repertoire shows tens of thousands of clones, 65% to 90% found once; its top ten account for about 19%. Sequences were derived from peripheral blood, sampled on day 0 of AZD1222 vaccination. These receptors all stem from an adult in good health.

This rearrangement joins TRBV5-1 to TRBJ2-2; D is uncertain. This CDR3 comprises 15 residues. Germline values: CDR1 SGHRS, CDR2 YFSETQ. V was trimmed by 5 bases and J by 2 bases, leaving 13 bases between them. For the CDR3, the DNA is TGCGCCAGCAGACGAGGACCGCCCAACACCGGGGAGCTGTTTTTT. Translating gives CASRRGPPNTGELFF.

The V call is TRBV6-1, the J call TRBJ1-5, with D possibly TRBD1 on 6 matching bases. The CDR3 runs to 15 residues. Germline CDR1 and CDR2: MNHNS and SASEGT. V dropped 2 bases and J dropped 5 bases, with 13 bases sitting between them. The CDR3 nucleotides are TGTGCCAGCAGTGAATACAGGGCAGGACATCAGCCCCAGCATTTT. As protein: CASSEYRAGHQPQHF.

In this sample, this clone turned up a few times. This chain connects TRBV5-1 to TRBJ1-1; the match to TRBD1 covers 8 bases. In germline, CDR1 is SGHRS, CDR2 YFSETQ. CDR3 length: 14 amino acids. V shed 4 bases and J 5 bases; nucleotides not matched to a gene: 7. Here the CDR3 DNA reads TGCGCCAGCAGCGGGAAGACAGGGGTGACTGAAGCTTTCTTT. Amino acid sequence: CASSGKTGVTEAFF.

The chain joins TRBV5-4 to TRBJ1-2; no definite D call. Trimming removed 0 bases from V and 8 bases from J, with 14 bases in between. The CDR3 covers 14 residues. The V gene's germline CDR1 is SGHNT and CDR2 YYREEE (reference sequence). The CDR3 coding sequence is TGTGCCAGCAGCTTGGTAGCCGGCGAACGGGGCTACACCTTC. Translating gives CASSLVAGERGYTF.

The V call is TRBV28, the J call TRBJ1-5; D remains unclear. Per germline, CDR1 MDHEN and CDR2 SYDVKM. Trimming took off 1 base at V and 11 bases at J, with 9 bases between the two ends. The CDR3 has 12 amino acids. CDR3: CASSLYRRAQHF. DNA for the CDR3: TGTGCCAGCAGTTTATATCGGCGAGCCCAGCATTTT.

This clone was counted between two and nine times. This chain joins TRBV28 and TRBJ1-2, with D unresolved. With 3 bases removed from V and 4 bases from J, the gap between germline ends came to 6 bases. This CDR3 comprises 12 residues. The germline CDR1 and CDR2 sequences are MDHEN and SYDVKM. This chain's CDR3 is CASSFEGYGYTF. The CDR3, as DNA: TGTGCCAGCAGTTTTGAAGGCTATGGCTACACCTTC.

This chain links TRBV27 with TRBJ1-1, with D tentatively TRBD1 (6 bases). Germline CDR1 MNHEY, CDR2 SMNVEV (reference sequence). The CDR3 is 13 residues long. Trimming stripped 6 bases from V and 10 bases from J, with 18 bases between. CDR3 DNA sequence: TGTGCCAGCAGCTCTCTCGGGGGCGGCGGAGCTTTCTTT. This translates into CASSSLGGGGAFF.

The chain employs TRBV3-1 (or the pseudogene TRBV3-2) and TRBJ2-2; 9 bases are shared with TRBD1. The CDR3 covers 15 residues. Germline-derived CDR1 and CDR2 are LGHDT and YNNKEL (reference sequence). V lost 6 bases and J lost 1; bases outside the gene matches: 3. CDR3 protein: CASSLGQGNTGELFF. In DNA, the CDR3 is TGTGCCAGCAGTCTGGGACAGGGGAACACCGGGGAGCTGTTTTTT.

The genes are TRBV5-1 and TRBJ2-2, with unresolved D. The CDR3 contains 16 residues. V lost 4 bases, J lost 5 bases, and 18 bases lay in between. CDR1 and CDR2 (germline): SGHRS, YFSETQ. CDR3 sequence reads: CASSPVGFSRTGELFF. The DNA of the CDR3 is TGCGCCAGCAGCCCAGTGGGGTTCTCGAGAACCGGGGAGCTGTTTTTT.

The chain links TRBV5-6 to TRBJ2-1; D is possibly TRBD2 (6 bases). The CDR3 spans 16 residues. Trimming took 2 bases from V and 3 from J, leaving 15 bases between them. Germline values: CDR1 SGHDT, CDR2 YYEEEE. The CDR3 spells CASSFYWQGGYNEQFF. The CDR3 DNA reads as TGTGCCAGCAGCTTCTATTGGCAGGGAGGCTACAATGAGCAGTTCTTC.

As concerns this clone: At one end, the junction sequence differs from germline, possibly due to a read error. This rearrangement joins TRBV3-1 (or the pseudogene TRBV3-2) to TRBJ2-1; D gene unclear. Germline-derived CDR1 and CDR2 are LGHDT and YNNKEL (reference sequence). The CDR3 spans 13 residues. The DNA for the CDR3 is TGTGCCTGCAGCCGCATCTCCTACAATGAGCAGTTCTTC. Translating gives CACSRISYNEQFF.

CDR3 bases: TGTGCCAGCAGCTTAGGGGCCGGGGAGCTGTTTTTT. Protein: CASSLGAGELFF. The V call is TRBV11-1, the J call TRBJ2-2; D not certain. The CDR3 is made up of 12 amino acids. V shed 1 base and J shed 6 bases, with 3 bases lying between them. CDR1 and CDR2 (germline): SGHAT, FQDESV (reference sequence).

This sequence joins TRBV6-5 and TRBJ1-1; D perhaps matches TRBD1 (5 bases). The CDR3 runs to 15 residues. CDR1 is MNHEY and CDR2 is SVGAGI in the germline V gene. Trimming removed 4 bases from V and 3 bases from J, with 15 bases in between. The CDR3 sequence is CASSSTWTWDTEAFF. CDR3 bases: TGTGCCAGCAGTTCGACCTGGACATGGGACACTGAAGCTTTCTTT.

This clone has only one observation. The chain employs TRBV5-6 and TRBJ2-3, with D hard to call. CDR3 length equals 15 residues. Trimming took off 2 bases at V and 3 bases at J, with 13 bases between the two ends. CDR1 is SGHDT, CDR2 YYEEEE, per germline. The CDR3 here is CASSFERVKTDTQYF. The CDR3 nucleotides are TGTGCCAGCAGCTTCGAAAGGGTAAAAACAGATACGCAGTATTTT.

This sequence joins TRBV18 and TRBJ1-5; TRBD1 is a possible D gene (5 bases). In germline, CDR1 is KGHSH, CDR2 LQKENI. Trimming removed 6 bases at V and 2 bases at J, with 17 bases between. The CDR3 sequence is 16 residues long. The chain's CDR3 is CASSQNRGSGNQPQHF. In nucleotides, the CDR3 is TGTGCCAGCTCCCAAAATCGGGGGTCGGGCAATCAGCCCCAGCATTTT.

CDR3 in DNA: TGTGCCAGCAGCTTTTACGACCCCAGTAACTCTGGAAACACCATATATTTT. This encodes CASSFYDPSNSGNTIYF. The chain has TRBV5-5 and TRBJ1-3; D is undetermined. From germline, CDR1 is SGHKS and CDR2 YYEKEE (reference sequence). CDR3 size: 17 residues. With 2 bases removed from V and 0 bases from J, the gap between germline ends came to 15 bases. The full variable domain, rest sourced from reference TRBV5-5 and TRBJ1-3, is DAGVTQSPTHLIKTRGQQVTLRCSPISGHKSVSWYQQVLGQGPQFIFQYYEKEERGRGNFPDRFSARQFPNYSSELNVNALLLGDSALYLCASSFYDPSNSGNTIYFGEGSWLTVV.

The genes are TRBV6-1 and TRBJ1-5; TRBD1 might be the D (6 bases). Trimming cost V 3 bases and J 7 bases, with 10 bases left between them. Germline-derived CDR1 and CDR2 are MNHNS and SASEGT. This CDR3 spans 13 amino acids. For the CDR3, the DNA is TGTGCCAGCAGTGACCGGAGGGGGCAGCCCCAGCATTTT. It encodes CASSDRRGQPQHF.

The chain links TRBV2 to TRBJ2-7; TRBD2 might be the D (7 bases). V lost 7 bases and J 6 bases, leaving 19 bases between the germline ends. Germline V gene data show CDR1 as SNHLY and CDR2 as FYNNEI. CDR3 size: 14 residues. Here the CDR3 DNA reads TGTGCCAGCAACTGGAATGGGGGGGCTCTCGAGCAGTACTTC. Amino acid sequence: CASNWNGGALEQYF.

The genes are TRBV10-3 and TRBJ2-2; TRBD2 matches at 7 bases. The CDR3 covers 17 residues. Losses at the gene ends were 6 bases for V and 6 bases for J; bases not matched to a gene: 16. Germline assignment: CDR1 ENHRY and CDR2 SYGVKD. Here the CDR3 reads CAIRKVSRGEGAGELFF. CDR3 DNA: TGTGCCATCAGGAAGGTATCCCGGGGGGAAGGCGCCGGGGAGCTGTTTTTT.

This rearrangement joins TRBV27 to TRBJ1-2, with TRBD1 matching over 7 bases. Germline loops: CDR1 MNHEY, CDR2 SMNVEV (reference sequence). Unmatched junction bases numbered 5, after V lost 5 bases and J lost 2 bases. The CDR3 loop spans 14 amino acids. The CDR3 DNA reads as TGTGCCAGCAGTACCCTGGGACAGAACTATGGCTACACCTTC. Encoded protein: CASSTLGQNYGYTF.

This clone was recorded a few times. The chain joins TRBV6-2 or TRBV6-3 to TRBJ1-2; D call uncertain. V was clipped by 5 bases and J by 8 bases, with 18 bases between them. In germline, CDR1 is MNHEY, CDR2 SVGEGT. The CDR3 spans 14 residues. The CDR3 DNA reads as TGTGCCAGCAGTAACCCCCAGGCCTCTTTCGGCTACACCTTC. Amino acids: CASSNPQASFGYTF.